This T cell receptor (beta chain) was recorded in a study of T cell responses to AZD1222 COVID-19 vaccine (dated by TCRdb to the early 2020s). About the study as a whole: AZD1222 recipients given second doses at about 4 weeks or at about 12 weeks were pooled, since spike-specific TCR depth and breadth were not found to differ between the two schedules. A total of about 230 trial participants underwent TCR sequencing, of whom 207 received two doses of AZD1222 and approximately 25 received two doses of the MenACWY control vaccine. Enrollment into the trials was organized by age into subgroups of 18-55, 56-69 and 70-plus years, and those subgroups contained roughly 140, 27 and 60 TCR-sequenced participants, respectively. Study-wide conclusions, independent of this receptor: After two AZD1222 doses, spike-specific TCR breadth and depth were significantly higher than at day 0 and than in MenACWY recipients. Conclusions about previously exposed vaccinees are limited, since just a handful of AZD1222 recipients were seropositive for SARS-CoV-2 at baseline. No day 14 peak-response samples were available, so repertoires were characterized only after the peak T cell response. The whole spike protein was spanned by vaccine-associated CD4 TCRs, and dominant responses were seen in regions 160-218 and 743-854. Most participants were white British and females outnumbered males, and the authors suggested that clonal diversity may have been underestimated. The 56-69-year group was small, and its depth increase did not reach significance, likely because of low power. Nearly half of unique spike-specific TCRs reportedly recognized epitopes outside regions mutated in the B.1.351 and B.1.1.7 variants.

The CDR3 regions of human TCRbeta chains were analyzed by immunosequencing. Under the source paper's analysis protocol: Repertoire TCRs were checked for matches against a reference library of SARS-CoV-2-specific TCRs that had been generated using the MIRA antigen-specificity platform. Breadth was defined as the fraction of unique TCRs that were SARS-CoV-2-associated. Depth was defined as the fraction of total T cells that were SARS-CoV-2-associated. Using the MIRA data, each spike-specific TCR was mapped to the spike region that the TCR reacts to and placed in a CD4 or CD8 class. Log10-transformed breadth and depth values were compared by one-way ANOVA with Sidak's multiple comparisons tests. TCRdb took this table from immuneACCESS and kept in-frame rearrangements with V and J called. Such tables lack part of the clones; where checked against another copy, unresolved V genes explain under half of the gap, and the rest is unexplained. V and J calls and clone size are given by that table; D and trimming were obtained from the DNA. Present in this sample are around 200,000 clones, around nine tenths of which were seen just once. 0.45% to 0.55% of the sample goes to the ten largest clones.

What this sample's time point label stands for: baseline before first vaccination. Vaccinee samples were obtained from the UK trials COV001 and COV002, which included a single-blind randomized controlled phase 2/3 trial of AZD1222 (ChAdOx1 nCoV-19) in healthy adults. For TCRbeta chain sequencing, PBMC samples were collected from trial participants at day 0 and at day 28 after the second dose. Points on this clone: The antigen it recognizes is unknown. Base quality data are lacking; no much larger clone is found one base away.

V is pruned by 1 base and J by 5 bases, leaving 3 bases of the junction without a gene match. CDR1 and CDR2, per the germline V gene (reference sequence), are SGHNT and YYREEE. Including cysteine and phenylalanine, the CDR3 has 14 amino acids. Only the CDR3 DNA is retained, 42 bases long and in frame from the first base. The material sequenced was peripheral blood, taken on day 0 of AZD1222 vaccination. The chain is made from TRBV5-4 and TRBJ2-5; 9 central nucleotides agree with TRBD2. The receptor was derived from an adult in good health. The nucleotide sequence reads TGTGCCAGCAGCTTGCAAAGCGGGGGGGAGACCCAGTACTTC. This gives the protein CASSLQSGGETQYF.